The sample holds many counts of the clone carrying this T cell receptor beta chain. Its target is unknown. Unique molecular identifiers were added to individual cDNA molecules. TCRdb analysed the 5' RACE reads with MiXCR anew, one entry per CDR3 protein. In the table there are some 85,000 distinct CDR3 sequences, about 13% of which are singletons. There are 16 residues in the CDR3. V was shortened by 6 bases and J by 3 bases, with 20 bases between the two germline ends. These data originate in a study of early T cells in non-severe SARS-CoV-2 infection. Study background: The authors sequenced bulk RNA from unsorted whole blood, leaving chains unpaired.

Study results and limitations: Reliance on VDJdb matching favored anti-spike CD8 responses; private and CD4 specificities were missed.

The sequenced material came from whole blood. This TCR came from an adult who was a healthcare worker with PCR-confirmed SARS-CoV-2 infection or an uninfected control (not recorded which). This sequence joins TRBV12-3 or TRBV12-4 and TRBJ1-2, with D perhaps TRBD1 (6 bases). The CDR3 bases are TGTGCCAGCAGCCCCGGAAGGAGGGGGACATACTATGGCTACACCTTC. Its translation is CASSPGRRGTYYGYTF.